This T cell receptor beta chain was recovered during a study of cytomegalovirus exposure and HLA in healthy donors. A roughly 120-subject validation cohort, separate from the approximately 610-subject first cohort, supplied the donors. Study outcomes and limitations: Cytomegalovirus status, reportedly, was diagnosed with high specificity and sensitivity by the classifier. A later analysis found first-cohort TCR clusters tended to co-occur in the 120 validation repertoires. Most TCR sequences were seen very rarely across donors, but some public TCRs occurred in many.

Generated by immunoSEQ multiplex PCR, the TCRdb table keeps only in-frame clones and is missing some. The sample gives about 49,000 clones, about 90% of which show up once; about 1.5% is in the top ten. This CDR3 region has 14 residues. Germline V gene lookup returns CDR1 MDHEN and CDR2 SYDVKM. V lost 3 bases, J lost 0 bases, and 9 bases lay in between. Worth noting for this clone: Its antigen is still unknown.

This chain uses TRBV28 with TRBJ2-7; no clear D. The source of this sequence is a man between 18 and 29 years old in good health and CMV-seronegative. Input material: PBMCs. The CDR3 DNA follows: TGTGCCAGCAGTTTTGGCGGCAGCTCCTACGAGCAGTACTTC. It translates to CASSFGGSSYEQYF.